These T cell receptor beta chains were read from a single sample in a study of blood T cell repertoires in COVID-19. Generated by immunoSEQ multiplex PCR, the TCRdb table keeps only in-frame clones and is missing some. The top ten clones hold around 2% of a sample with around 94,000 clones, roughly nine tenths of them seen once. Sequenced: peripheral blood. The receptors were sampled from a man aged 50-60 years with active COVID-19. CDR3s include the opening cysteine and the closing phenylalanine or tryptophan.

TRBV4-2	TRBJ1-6	CASSQVGSNSPLHF
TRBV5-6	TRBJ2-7	CASSTPATPDEQYF
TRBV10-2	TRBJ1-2	CASRGTGNYGYTF
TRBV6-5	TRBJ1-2	CASSYSAGGGGYTF
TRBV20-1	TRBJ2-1	CSASEADKRGNEQFF
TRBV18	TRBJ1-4	CASSPPGRSNEKLFF
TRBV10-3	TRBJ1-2	CAISGQASNYGYTF
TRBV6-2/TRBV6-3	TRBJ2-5	CASSPGLAGIETQYF
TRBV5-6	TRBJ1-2	CASNRQPPYGYTF
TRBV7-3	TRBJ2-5	CASSLSPGTSGGEGETQYF
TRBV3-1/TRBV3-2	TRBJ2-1	CASSRTRDNEQFF
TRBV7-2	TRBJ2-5	CASSRDRQETQYF
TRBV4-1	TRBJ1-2	CASSQAGYNYGYTF
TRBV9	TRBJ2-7	CASSVAADRTYSYEQYF
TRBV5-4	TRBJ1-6	CASSLGQHNSPLHF
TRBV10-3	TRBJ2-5	CAISEVSGWETQYF
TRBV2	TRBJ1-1	CASTRDGGTEAFF
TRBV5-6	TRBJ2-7	CASSLRQYEQYF
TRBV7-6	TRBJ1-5	CASSWGPSGSNQPQHF
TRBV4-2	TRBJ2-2	CASSQEGGTLAGELFF
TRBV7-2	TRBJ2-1	CASSLKRGGFEQFF
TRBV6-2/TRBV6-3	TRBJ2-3	CASSARGSDTQYF
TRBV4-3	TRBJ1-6	CASSQVRDWNSPLHF
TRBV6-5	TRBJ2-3	CASSGGPSVGTQYF
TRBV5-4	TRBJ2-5	CASSLDGAVTSGGQETQYF
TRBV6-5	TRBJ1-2	CASSSVGEHGYTF
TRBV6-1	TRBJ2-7	CASSEMEPAMEQYF
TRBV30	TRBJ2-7	CAWSTLHKTGGEQYF
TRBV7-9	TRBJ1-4	CASSIDRGNEKLFF
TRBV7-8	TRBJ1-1	CASSSLFTDTEAFF
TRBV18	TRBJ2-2	CASSLRQAGELFF
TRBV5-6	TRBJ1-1	CASSLDQGLLWEF
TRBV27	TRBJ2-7	CASSLYSDGGYEQYF